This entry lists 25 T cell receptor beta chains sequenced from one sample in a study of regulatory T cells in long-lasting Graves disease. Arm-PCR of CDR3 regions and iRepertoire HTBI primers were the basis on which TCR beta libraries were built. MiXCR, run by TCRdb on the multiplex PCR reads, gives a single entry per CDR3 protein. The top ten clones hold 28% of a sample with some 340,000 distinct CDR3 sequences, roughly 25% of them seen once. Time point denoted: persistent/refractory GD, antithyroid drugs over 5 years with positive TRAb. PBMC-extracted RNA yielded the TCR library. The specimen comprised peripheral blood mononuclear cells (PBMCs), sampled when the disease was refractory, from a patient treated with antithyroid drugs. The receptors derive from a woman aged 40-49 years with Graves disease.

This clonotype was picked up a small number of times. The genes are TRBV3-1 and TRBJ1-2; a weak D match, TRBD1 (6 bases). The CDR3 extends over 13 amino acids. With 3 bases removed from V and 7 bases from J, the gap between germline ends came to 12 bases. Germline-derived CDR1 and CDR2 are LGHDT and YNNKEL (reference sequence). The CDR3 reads CASSHIQGAGYTF. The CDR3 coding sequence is TGTGCCAGCAGCCATATACAGGGCGCTGGCTACACCTTC.

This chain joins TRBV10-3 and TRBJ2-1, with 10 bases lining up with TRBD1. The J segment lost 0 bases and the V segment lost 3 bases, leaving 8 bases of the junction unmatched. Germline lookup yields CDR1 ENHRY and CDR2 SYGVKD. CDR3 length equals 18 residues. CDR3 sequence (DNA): TGTGCCATCAGTGATCCAAGACGACAGGGGGCCTCCTACAATGAGCAGTTCTTC. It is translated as CAISDPRRQGASYNEQFF.

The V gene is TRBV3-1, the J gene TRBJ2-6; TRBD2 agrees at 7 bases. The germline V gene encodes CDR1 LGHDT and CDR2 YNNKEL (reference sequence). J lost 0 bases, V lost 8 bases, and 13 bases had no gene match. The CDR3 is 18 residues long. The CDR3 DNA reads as TGTGCCAGCGGCGGGGGTTGGGGGTCCCCCTCTGGGGCCAACGTCCTGACTTTC. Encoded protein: CASGGGWGSPSGANVLTF.

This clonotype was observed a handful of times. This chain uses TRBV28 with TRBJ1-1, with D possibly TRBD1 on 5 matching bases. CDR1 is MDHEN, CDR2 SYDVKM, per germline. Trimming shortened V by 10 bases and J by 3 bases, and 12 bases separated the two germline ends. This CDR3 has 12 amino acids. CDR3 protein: CAITGGDTEAFF. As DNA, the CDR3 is TGTGCCATTACGGGGGGTGACACTGAAGCTTTCTTT.

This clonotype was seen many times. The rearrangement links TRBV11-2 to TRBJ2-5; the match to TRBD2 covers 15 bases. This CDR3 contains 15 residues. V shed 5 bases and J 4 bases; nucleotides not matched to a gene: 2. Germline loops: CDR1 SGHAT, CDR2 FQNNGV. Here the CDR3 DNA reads TGTGCCAGCAGCGTGGGACTAGCGGGAGGAGAGACCCAGTACTTC. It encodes CASSVGLAGGETQYF.

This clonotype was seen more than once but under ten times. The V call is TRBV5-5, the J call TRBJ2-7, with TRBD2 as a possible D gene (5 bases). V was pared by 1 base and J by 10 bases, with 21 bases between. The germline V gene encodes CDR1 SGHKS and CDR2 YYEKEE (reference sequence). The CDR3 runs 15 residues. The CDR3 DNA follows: TGTGCCAGCAGCTTGCTCTCTAGCCTTATCGCCGACCAGTACTTC. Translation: CASSLLSSLIADQYF.

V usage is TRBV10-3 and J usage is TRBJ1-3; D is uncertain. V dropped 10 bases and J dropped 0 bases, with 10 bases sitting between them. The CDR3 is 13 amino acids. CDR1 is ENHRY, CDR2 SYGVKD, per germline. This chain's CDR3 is CATRVSSGNTIYF. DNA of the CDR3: TGTGCCACCCGGGTGAGCTCTGGAAACACCATATATTTT.

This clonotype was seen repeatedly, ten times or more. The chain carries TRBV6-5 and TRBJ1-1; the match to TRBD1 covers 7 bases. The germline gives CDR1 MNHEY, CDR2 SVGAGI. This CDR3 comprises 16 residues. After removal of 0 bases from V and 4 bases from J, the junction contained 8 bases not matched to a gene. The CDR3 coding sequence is TGTGCCAGCAGTTACTCGGCCGGAGGGGGCGGCACTGAAGCTTTCTTT. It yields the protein CASSYSAGGGGTEAFF.

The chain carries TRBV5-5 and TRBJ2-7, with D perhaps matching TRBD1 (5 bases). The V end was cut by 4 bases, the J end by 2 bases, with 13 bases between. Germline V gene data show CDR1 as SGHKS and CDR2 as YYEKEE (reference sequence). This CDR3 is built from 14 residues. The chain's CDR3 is CASSRGGSAYEQYF. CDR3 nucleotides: TGTGCCAGCAGCAGGGGTGGCAGTGCCTACGAGCAGTACTTC.

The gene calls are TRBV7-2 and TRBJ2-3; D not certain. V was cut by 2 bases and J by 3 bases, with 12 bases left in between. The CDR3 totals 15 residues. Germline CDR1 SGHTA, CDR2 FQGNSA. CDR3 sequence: CASSLWPFSTDTQYF. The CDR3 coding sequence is TGTGCCAGCAGCTTATGGCCCTTCTCAACAGATACGCAGTATTTT.

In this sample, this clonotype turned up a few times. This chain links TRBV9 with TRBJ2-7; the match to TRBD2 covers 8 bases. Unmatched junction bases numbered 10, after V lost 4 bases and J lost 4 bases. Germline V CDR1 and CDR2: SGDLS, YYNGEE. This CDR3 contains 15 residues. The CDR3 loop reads CASSPNLAGLYEQYF. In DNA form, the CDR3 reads TGTGCCAGCAGCCCCAACTTAGCGGGGCTATACGAGCAGTACTTC.

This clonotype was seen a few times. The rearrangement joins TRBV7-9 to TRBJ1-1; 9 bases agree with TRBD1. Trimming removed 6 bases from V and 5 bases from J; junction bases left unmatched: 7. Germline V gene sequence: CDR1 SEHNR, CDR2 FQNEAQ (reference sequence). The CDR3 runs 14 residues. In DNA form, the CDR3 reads TGTGCCAGCAGGAGAGAGGACAGGGGAACTGAAGCTTTCTTT. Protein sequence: CASRREDRGTEAFF.

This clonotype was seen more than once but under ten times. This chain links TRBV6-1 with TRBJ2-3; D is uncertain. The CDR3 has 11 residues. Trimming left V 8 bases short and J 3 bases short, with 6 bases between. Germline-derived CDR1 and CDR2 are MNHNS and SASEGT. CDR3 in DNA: TGTGCCAGCTCTAAAACAGATACGCAGTATTTT. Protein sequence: CASSKTDTQYF.

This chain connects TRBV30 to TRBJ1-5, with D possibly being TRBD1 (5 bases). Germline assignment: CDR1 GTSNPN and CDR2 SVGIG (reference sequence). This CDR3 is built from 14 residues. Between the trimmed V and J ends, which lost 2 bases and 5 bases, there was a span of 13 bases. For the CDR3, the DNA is TGTGCCTGGAGTACCATTGACAGCGATCAGCCCCAGCATTTT. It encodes CAWSTIDSDQPQHF.

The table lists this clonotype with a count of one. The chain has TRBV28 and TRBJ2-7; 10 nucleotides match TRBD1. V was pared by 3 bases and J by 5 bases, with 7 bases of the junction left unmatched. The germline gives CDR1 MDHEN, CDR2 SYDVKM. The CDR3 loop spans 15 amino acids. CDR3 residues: CASSFPKGTGDEQYF. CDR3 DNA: TGTGCCAGCAGTTTTCCAAAGGGGACAGGGGACGAGCAGTACTTC.

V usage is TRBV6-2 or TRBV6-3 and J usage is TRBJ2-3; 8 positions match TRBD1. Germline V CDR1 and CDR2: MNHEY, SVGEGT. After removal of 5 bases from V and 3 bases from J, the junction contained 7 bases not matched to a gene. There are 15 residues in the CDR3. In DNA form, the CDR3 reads TGTGCCAGCAGTCCGGGACAGGCGTGGACAGATACGCAGTATTTT. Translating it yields CASSPGQAWTDTQYF.

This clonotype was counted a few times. CDR3 in DNA: TGCGCCAGCAGCGACACGGGACAAAACATTCAGTACTTC. It is translated as CASSDTGQNIQYF. The rearrangement links TRBV5-1 to TRBJ2-4; D might be TRBD1 or TRBD2, each matching 5 bases. The CDR3 contains 13 residues. CDR1 and CDR2 (germline): SGHRS, YFSETQ. Trimming shortened V by 4 bases and J by 5 bases, and 10 bases separated the two germline ends.

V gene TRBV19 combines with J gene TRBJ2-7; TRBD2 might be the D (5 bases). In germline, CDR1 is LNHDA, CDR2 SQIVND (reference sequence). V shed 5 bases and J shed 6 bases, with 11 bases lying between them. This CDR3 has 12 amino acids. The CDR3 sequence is CASSAHRGEQYF. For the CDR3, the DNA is TGTGCCAGTAGTGCCCATCGGGGCGAGCAGTACTTC.

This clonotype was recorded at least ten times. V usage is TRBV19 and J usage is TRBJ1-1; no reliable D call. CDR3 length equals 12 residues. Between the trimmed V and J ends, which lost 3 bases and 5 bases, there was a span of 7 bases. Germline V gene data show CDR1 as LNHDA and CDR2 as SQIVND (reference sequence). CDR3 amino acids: CASSMAGTEAFF. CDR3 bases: TGTGCCAGTAGTATGGCGGGAACTGAAGCTTTCTTT.

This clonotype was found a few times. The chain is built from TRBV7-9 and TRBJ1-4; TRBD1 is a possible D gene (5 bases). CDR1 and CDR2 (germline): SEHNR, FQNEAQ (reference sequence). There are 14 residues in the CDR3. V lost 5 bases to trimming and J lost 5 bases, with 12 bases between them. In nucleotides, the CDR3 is TGTGCCAGCAGCGTCCGGGACCCGAATGAAAAACTGTTTTTT. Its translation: CASSVRDPNEKLFF.

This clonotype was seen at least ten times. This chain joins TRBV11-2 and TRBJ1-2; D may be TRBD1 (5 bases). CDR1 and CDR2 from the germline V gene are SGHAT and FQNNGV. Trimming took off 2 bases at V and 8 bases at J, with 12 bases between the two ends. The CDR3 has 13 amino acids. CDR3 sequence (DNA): TGTGCCAGCAGCTTACGGCCAGGGCTGGGCTACACCTTC. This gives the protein CASSLRPGLGYTF.

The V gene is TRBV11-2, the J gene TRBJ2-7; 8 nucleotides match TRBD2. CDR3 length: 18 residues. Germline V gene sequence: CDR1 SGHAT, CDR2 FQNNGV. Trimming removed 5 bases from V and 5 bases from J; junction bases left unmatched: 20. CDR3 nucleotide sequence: TGTGCCAGCAGCCTTTTTAATTCGTACGGGAGGGCCAACCACGAGCAGTACTTC. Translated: CASSLFNSYGRANHEQYF.

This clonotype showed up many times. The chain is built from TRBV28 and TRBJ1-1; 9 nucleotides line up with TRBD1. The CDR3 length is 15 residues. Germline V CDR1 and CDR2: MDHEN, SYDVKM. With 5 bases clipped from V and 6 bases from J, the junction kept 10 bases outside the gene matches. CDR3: CASSQPRDRDPEAFF. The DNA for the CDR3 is TGTGCCAGCAGTCAACCCCGGGACAGGGACCCTGAAGCTTTCTTT.

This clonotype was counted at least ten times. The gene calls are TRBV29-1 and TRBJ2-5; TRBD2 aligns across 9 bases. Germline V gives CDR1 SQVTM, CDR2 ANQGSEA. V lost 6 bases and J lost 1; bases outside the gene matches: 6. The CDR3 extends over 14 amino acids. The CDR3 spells CSVRKTSGQETQYF. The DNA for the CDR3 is TGCAGCGTCAGAAAGACTAGCGGCCAAGAGACCCAGTACTTC.

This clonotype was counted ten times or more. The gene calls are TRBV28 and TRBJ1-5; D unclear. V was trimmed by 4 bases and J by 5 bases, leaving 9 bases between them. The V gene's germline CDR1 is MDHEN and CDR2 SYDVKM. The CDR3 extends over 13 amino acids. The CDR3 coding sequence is TGTGCCAGCAGTTACATCTTGTATCAGCCCCAGCATTTT. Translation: CASSYILYQPQHF.